These 22 T cell receptor beta chains came from one sample sequenced in a study of blood T cells in healthy people across ages. A second PCR of about 6 to 12 cycles used a sample-barcoded 5' primer and a J-beta primer mix. TCRdb redid the calling of the 5' RACE reads with MiXCR, one entry per CDR3 protein. The sample has some 730,000 distinct CDR3 sequences, about a fifth seen once; the top ten hold 22%. The sample taken for sequencing was blood. These receptors were obtained from a man between 65 and 80 years old in good health.

V and J are TRBV28 and TRBJ2-1; D possibly corresponds to TRBD2 (6 bases). V lost 1 base, J lost 7 bases, and 14 bases lay in between. Looked up from germline, CDR1 is MDHEN and CDR2 is SYDVKM. The CDR3 has 15 residues. CDR3 DNA: TGTGCCAGCAGTTTATCTGCGGGACCGGCGAATGAGCAGTTCTTC. Amino acids: CASSLSAGPANEQFF.

The gene calls are TRBV19 and TRBJ2-5, with 7 bases lining up with TRBD2. The DNA end favors TRBJ2-1, so the J call may be wrong. From germline, CDR1 is LNHDA and CDR2 SQIVND (reference sequence). The CDR3 spans 12 residues. The CDR3 DNA follows: TGTGCCAGTAGTAACCCGGGACTAAGGCAGTTCTTC. Residues: CASSNPGLRQFF.

The J gene is TRBJ1-1, the V gene TRBV5-1, with TRBD1 identical over 9 bases. Losses at the gene ends were 4 bases for V and 8 bases for J; bases not matched to a gene: 12. There are 15 residues in the CDR3. Germline-derived CDR1 and CDR2 are SGHRS and YFSETQ. The CDR3 sequence is CASSPRRDREVEAFF. The DNA for the CDR3 is TGCGCCAGCAGCCCCCGTCGGGACAGGGAAGTCGAAGCTTTCTTT.

This clonotype has only a few counts. The chain couples TRBV12-3 or TRBV12-4 to TRBJ1-1; D is possibly TRBD1 (5 bases). CDR3 length: 14 residues. The ends were cut back, 4 bases at V and 4 bases at J, with 13 bases in the middle. The CDR3 loop is CASSSAGRGTEAFF. CDR3 nucleotide sequence: TGTGCCAGCAGTTCGGCAGGGAGGGGCACTGAAGCTTTCTTT.

The chain employs TRBV7-2 and TRBJ1-5, with D possibly matching TRBD1 (5 bases). Trimming cost V 2 bases and J 7 bases, with 15 bases left between them. Germline CDR1 and CDR2: SGHTA and FQGNSA. The CDR3 has 15 residues. The CDR3, as DNA: TGTGCCAGCAGCTTATCTGGGGCGACAGTGCAGCCCCAGCATTTT. This codes for CASSLSGATVQPQHF.

This clonotype came up a few times. The J gene is TRBJ2-6, the V gene TRBV29-1; the D is unclear. V was pared by 5 bases and J by 0 bases, with 5 bases between. The CDR3 has 13 amino acids. The germline V gene has CDR1 SQVTM and CDR2 ANQGSEA. Here the CDR3 reads CSVYLSGANVLTF. The CDR3 DNA reads TGCAGCGTTTACCTCTCTGGGGCCAACGTCCTGACTTTC. Combining the CDR3 with reference TRBV29-1 and TRBJ2-6 gives the whole variable domain SAVISQKPSRDICQRGTSLTIQCQVDSQVTMMFWYRQQPGQSLTLIATANQGSEATYESGFVIDKFPISRPNLTFSTLTVSNMSPEDSSIYLCSVYLSGANVLTFGAGSRLTVL.

This chain links TRBV7-2 with TRBJ2-1; 8 nucleotides line up with TRBD2. Germline lookup yields CDR1 SGHTA and CDR2 FQGNSA. The CDR3 extends over 14 amino acids. Trimming at V came to 5 bases and at J to 9 bases, leaving 9 bases not matched to a gene. As DNA, the CDR3 is TGTGCCAGCAGCAAGACTAGCGTAGGGGGTGAGCAGTTCTTC. Protein: CASSKTSVGGEQFF.

This clonotype was picked up a small number of times. J is TRBJ1-5 and V is TRBV7-9; D is uncertain. Looked up from germline, CDR1 is SEHNR and CDR2 is FQNEAQ (reference sequence). CDR3 length: 14 amino acids. V lost 0 bases to trimming and J lost 6 bases, with 9 bases between them. The CDR3: CASSLAASGQPQHF. The DNA of the CDR3 is TGTGCCAGCAGCTTAGCGGCTTCAGGTCAGCCCCAGCATTTT.

Only a few counts were recorded for this clonotype. The genes are TRBV20-1 and TRBJ1-4; TRBD1 matches 11 bases. The CDR3 is 14 amino acids. V was pared by 4 bases and J by 6 bases, with 4 bases of the junction left unmatched. Germline CDR1 and CDR2: DFQATT and SNEGSKA (reference sequence). CDR3 amino acids: CSANGDRGDEKLFF. In DNA, the CDR3 is TGCAGTGCTAACGGGGACAGGGGGGATGAAAAACTGTTTTTT.

This clonotype appeared a few times. The rearrangement links TRBV5-1 to TRBJ2-5, with D tentatively TRBD2 (5 bases). The CDR3 runs 13 residues. Deletions cut 4 bases from V and 1 base from J, with 8 bases between. The germline V gene has CDR1 SGHRS and CDR2 YFSETQ. The CDR3 DNA reads as TGCGCCAGCAGCCTGACTATCCAAGAGACCCAGTACTTC. It specifies CASSLTIQETQYF. The whole variable domain, filled in from reference TRBV5-1 and TRBJ2-5, reads KAGVTQTPRYLIKTRGQQVTLSCSPISGHRSVSWYQQTPGQGLQFLFEYFSETQRNKGNFPGRFSGRQFSNSRSEMNVSTLELGDSALYLCASSLTIQETQYFGPGTRLLVL.

This clonotype was observed a few times. This chain joins TRBV6-4 and TRBJ1-2, with unresolved D. Germline V gene data show CDR1 as MRHNA and CDR2 as SNTAGT. The V gene lost 10 bases and the J gene lost 5 bases, with 14 bases spanning the gap. The CDR3 has 12 residues. CDR3: CAKIGGSYGYTF. In nucleotides, the CDR3 is TGTGCCAAGATTGGAGGCTCATATGGCTACACCTTC.

A few counts support this clonotype. The rearrangement joins TRBV7-9 to TRBJ2-2; 8 bases fit TRBD1. J gave up 3 bases and V 0 bases, and 3 bases lay outside the gene matches. Germline assignment: CDR1 SEHNR and CDR2 FQNEAQ (reference sequence). The CDR3 runs 16 residues. The CDR3 spells CASSLARQGYTGELFF. The CDR3 bases are TGTGCCAGCAGCTTAGCCCGACAGGGGTACACCGGGGAGCTGTTTTTT.

V is TRBV29-1 and J is TRBJ2-5; 7 bases align to TRBD2. Germline trimming cut 3 bases from V and 5 bases from J; bases unmatched to any gene: 6. Germline lookup yields CDR1 SQVTM and CDR2 ANQGSEA. CDR3 length equals 13 residues. CDR3 sequence (DNA): TGCAGCGTTGATGAGGGAGGGTCGGAGACCCAGTACTTC. Its translation: CSVDEGGSETQYF.

This clonotype was observed many times. The chain uses TRBV28 and TRBJ2-7; weak D call: TRBD1 (8 bases). Trimming cost V 6 bases and J 4 bases, with 16 bases left between them. CDR1 is MDHEN, CDR2 SYDVKM, per germline. This CDR3 contains 14 residues. The CDR3 region has the DNA TGTGCCAGCAGCCTACAGGGGGGGTTATACGAGCAGTACTTC. Translated: CASSLQGGLYEQYF.

This clonotype was picked up a small number of times. The chain recombines TRBV20-1 with TRBJ2-3; TRBD2 matches 13 bases. The CDR3 is 14 amino acids. The V and J ends lost 5 bases and 4 bases, in that order; junction bases with no gene match: 3. Looked up from germline, CDR1 is DFQATT and CDR2 is SNEGSKA (reference sequence). CDR3 amino acids: CSAWGLAGSDTQYF. The DNA of the CDR3 is TGCAGTGCTTGGGGACTAGCGGGATCAGATACGCAGTATTTT.

This clonotype is a singleton in its sample. The V gene is TRBV12-3 or TRBV12-4, the J gene TRBJ1-4, with unresolved D. The CDR3 spans 14 residues. Trimming took off 3 bases at V and 6 bases at J, with 11 bases between the two ends. This chain's CDR3 is CASSLSGLYEKLFF. CDR3 DNA: TGTGCCAGCAGTTTGTCGGGGTTGTATGAAAAACTGTTTTTT.

The chain links TRBV29-1 to TRBJ2-1, with D possibly TRBD2 on 5 matching bases. This CDR3 contains 14 residues. V lost 2 bases, J lost 6 bases, and 14 bases lay in between. Per the germline V gene, CDR1 is SQVTM and CDR2 is ANQGSEA. CDR3 coding DNA: TGCAGCGTTGAAAGGTGGGAGAGAATCAATGAGCAGTTCTTC. Translating gives CSVERWERINEQFF.

This clonotype was seen a handful of times. The chain couples TRBV5-1 to TRBJ2-4; 7 nucleotides match TRBD1. The CDR3 is 13 residues long. Looked up from germline, CDR1 is SGHRS and CDR2 is YFSETQ. The trim removed 4 bases at V and 7 bases at J, leaving 5 bases unmatched. The CDR3 DNA reads as TGCGCCAGCAGCCTGGGACAGATGAACATTCAGTACTTC. Protein sequence: CASSLGQMNIQYF. Looking up the rest from reference TRBV5-1 and TRBJ2-4 gives the full variable domain: KAGVTQTPRYLIKTRGQQVTLSCSPISGHRSVSWYQQTPGQGLQFLFEYFSETQRNKGNFPGRFSGRQFSNSRSEMNVSTLELGDSALYLCASSLGQMNIQYFGAGTRLSVL.

The chain joins TRBV20-1 to TRBJ1-5, with D unresolved. Germline V gene data show CDR1 as DFQATT and CDR2 as SNEGSKA (reference sequence). V was clipped by 2 bases and J by 0 bases, with 11 bases between them. This CDR3 spans 15 amino acids. CDR3 region: CSARPGWYSNQPQHF. In DNA form, the CDR3 reads TGCAGTGCTAGACCCGGATGGTATAGCAATCAGCCCCAGCATTTT.

This clonotype appeared many times. The CDR3 loop reads CASSTRDPTENEQFF. The CDR3 nucleotides read TGTGCCAGCAGTACCCGGGATCCCACAGAGAATGAGCAGTTCTTC. The genes are TRBV6-6 and TRBJ2-1, with D perhaps TRBD2 (5 bases). Looked up from germline, CDR1 is MNHNY and CDR2 is SVGAGI (reference sequence). The V gene lost 5 bases and the J gene lost 7 bases, with 18 bases spanning the gap. This CDR3 is built from 15 residues.

This clonotype was found a few times. This rearrangement joins TRBV12-3 or TRBV12-4 to TRBJ2-5; 8 bases are a match to TRBD2. The DNA matches TRBJ2-1 better at its end, which makes the J call doubtful. The CDR3 sequence is 14 residues long. CDR3 residues: CASIRTSPYNEQFF. DNA for the CDR3: TGTGCCAGCATTAGGACTAGCCCATACAATGAGCAGTTCTTC.

Details on this clonotype: The conserved phenylalanine or tryptophan normally closing the CDR3 is absent here, so this likely arose from a read error. The chain links TRBV7-9 to TRBJ1-1; 9 bases agree with TRBD1. This CDR3 region has 15 residues. CDR1 is SEHNR, CDR2 FQNEAQ, per germline (reference sequence). Trimming cost V 5 bases and J 4 bases; bases outside gene matches: 8. The CDR3 loop reads CASSAQGAGGTEAFS. Written as DNA, the CDR3 is TGTGCCAGCAGCGCACAGGGGGCAGGGGGCACTGAAGCTTTCTCT.